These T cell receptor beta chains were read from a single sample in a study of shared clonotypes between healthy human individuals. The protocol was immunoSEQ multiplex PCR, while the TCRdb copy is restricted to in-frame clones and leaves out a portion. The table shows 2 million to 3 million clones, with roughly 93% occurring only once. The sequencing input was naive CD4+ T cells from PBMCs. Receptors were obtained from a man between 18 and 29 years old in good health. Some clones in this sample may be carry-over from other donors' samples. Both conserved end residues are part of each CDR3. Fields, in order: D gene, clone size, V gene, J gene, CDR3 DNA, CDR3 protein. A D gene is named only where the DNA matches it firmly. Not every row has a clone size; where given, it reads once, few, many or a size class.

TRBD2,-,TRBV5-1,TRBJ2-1,TGCGCCAGCAGCTCCCTAGCGGGAACCTACAATGAGCAGTTCTTC,CASSSLAGTYNEQFF
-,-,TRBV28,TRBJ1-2,TGTGCCAGCAGGACAGGTCCTAACTATGGCTACACCTTC,CASRTGPNYGYTF
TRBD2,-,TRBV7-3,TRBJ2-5,TGTGCCAGCAGCCTCAACCCGGGACTAGCGGAGCAAGAGACCCAGTACTTC,CASSLNPGLAEQETQYF
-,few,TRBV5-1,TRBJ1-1,TGCGCCAGCAGCTTGGTGGACGGGAGGGCCCAAGGAGCTTTCTTT,CASSLVDGRAQGAFF
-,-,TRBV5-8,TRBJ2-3,TGTGCCAGCAAGACCACCCCGTCCCGGGATACGCAGTATTTT,CASKTTPSRDTQYF
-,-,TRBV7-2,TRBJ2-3,TGTGCCAGCAGGGGGCCCAGAGATGGGCCAGATACGCAGTATTTT,CASRGPRDGPDTQYF
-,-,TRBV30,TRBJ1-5,TGTGCCTGGGGATGGCAGAACAATCAGCCCCAGCATTTT,CAWGWQNNQPQHF
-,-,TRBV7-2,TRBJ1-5,TGTGCCAGCAGCTTAGAGAACAGCGCAGGGCCCCAGCATTTT,CASSLENSAGPQHF
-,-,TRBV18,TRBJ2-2,TGTGCCAGCTCACCCCCCGGGGAGACAATTCTGTTTTTT,CASSPPGETILFF
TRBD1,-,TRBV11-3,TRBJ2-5,TGTGCCAGCAGCTTAGGACAGGGGGTAATTGGAGAGACCCAGTACTTC,CASSLGQGVIGETQYF
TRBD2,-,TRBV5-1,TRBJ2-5,TGCGCTAGTAGCGGGAGGGCGTCGACTGTCCAAGAGACCCAGTACTTC,CASSGRASTVQETQYF
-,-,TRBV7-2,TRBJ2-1,TGTGCCAGCAGCTTAGTGTCTGTAAGCGATGAGCAGTTCTTC,CASSLVSVSDEQFF
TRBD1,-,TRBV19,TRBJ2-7,TGTGCCAGTAGCTGGGGGCAGGGGGACTACGAGCAGTACTTC,CASSWGQGDYEQYF
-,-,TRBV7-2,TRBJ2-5,TGTGCCAGCAGCAAGGACGGCCAAGAGACCCAGTACTTC,CASSKDGQETQYF
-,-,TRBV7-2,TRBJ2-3,TGTGCCAGCAGTCCCACCCCTCCGAGCACAGATACGCAGTATTTT,CASSPTPPSTDTQYF
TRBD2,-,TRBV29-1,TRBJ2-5,TGCAGCGTTGTAGCGGGAGTAGTCCGAACCAAAGAGACCCAGTACTTC,CSVVAGVVRTKETQYF
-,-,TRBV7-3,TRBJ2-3,TGTGCCAGCAGCTTAGACAGGACAGATACGCAGTATTTT,CASSLDRTDTQYF
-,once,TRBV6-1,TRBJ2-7,TGTGCCACCCAATTACTGGGGGTGAGCTCCTACGAGCAGTACTTC,CATQLLGVSSYEQYF
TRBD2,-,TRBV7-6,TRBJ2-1,TGTGCCAGCAGCCCTCGGACTAGCGGGAGTCTTAGTGAGCAGTTCTTC,CASSPRTSGSLSEQFF
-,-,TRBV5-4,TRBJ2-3,TGTGCCAGCACACCAGACCCTAGCACAGATACGCAGTATTTT,CASTPDPSTDTQYF
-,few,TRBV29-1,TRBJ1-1,TGCAGCGTTAAGTGGGAGGGGACCGAACGCACTGAAGCTTTCTTT,CSVKWEGTERTEAFF
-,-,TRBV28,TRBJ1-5,TGTGCCAGCAGTCTCCTCAGAGTTGGTCAGCCCCAGCATTTT,CASSLLRVGQPQHF
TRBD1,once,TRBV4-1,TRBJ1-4,TGCGCCAGCAGCTTAACCGGGACAGGGGCTGAAAAACTGTTTTTT,CASSLTGTGAEKLFF
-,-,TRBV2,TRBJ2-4,TGTGCCAGCAGTGAAGTAGCGGTTCAGTACTTC,CASSEVAVQYF
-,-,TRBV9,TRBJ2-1,TGTGCCAGCAGCGTAGGCCTAGCGACGAGCTCCTACAATGAGCAGTTCTTC,CASSVGLATSSYNEQFF
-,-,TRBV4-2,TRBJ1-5,TGTGCCAGCAGCCAAGGCACAGCCAGCAATCAGCCCCAGCATTTT,CASSQGTASNQPQHF
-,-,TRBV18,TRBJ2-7,TGTGCCAGCTCACCAGGTGGGGGGATGCAGTACTTC,CASSPGGGMQYF
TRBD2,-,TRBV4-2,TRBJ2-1,TGTGCCACCAGGGGCGGGGGGAGCGGTGAGCAGTTCTTC,CATRGGGSGEQFF
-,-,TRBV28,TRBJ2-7,TGTGCCAGTCAAAGAGGGCGGGCTACCTACGAGCAGTACTTC,CASQRGRATYEQYF
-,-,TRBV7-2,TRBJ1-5,TGTGCCAGCAGCCCCTATTCAAACCTACGGGGGCAGCCCCAGCATTTT,CASSPYSNLRGQPQHF
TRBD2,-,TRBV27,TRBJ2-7,TGTGCCAGCAGATTCGGGACTAGCGGGAGTTACGAGCAGTACTTC,CASRFGTSGSYEQYF
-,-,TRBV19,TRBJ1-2,TGTGCCAGTAGTGTCCTGAGGGGCGGGCTCTATGGCTACACCTTC,CASSVLRGGLYGYTF
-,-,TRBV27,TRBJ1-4,TGTGCCAGCAGCCGAGACAGGAGGAATGAAAAACTGTTTTTT,CASSRDRRNEKLFF
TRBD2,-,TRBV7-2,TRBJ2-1,TGTGCCAGCAGCTTAGCGGGACTAAACAATGAGCAGTTCTTC,CASSLAGLNNEQFF
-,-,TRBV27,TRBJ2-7,TGTGCCAGCAGAACTACCTACGAGCAGTACTTC,CASRTTYEQYF
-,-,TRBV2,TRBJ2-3,TGTGCCAGCAGCGCCTGGAGCGCCAGCACAGATACGCAGTATTTT,CASSAWSASTDTQYF
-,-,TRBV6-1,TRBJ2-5,TGTGCCAGCAGGAAGGGGCAAGAGACCCAGTACTTC,CASRKGQETQYF
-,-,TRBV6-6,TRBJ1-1,TGTGCCAGCAGTTTTACGGGACACTCCAACACTGAAGCTTTCTTT,CASSFTGHSNTEAFF
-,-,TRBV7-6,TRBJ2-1,TGTGCCAGCAGCTTGGGGCAGACCTCCTACAATGAGCAGTTCTTC,CASSLGQTSYNEQFF
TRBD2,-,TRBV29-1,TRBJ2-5,TGCAGCGTTGCGCGTACCACTAGCGGACAAGAGACCCAGTACTTC,CSVARTTSGQETQYF